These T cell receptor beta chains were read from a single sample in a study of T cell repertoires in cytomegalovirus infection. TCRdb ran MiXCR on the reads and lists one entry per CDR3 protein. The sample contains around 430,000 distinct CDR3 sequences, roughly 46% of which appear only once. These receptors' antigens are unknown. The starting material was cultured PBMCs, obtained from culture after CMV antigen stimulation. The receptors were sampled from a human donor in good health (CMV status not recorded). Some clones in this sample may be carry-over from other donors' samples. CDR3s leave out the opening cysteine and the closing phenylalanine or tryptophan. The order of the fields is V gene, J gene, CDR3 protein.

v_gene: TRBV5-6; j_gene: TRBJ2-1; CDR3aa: ASNENRGMFHNEQF
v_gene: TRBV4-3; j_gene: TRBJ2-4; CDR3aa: ASSPRITSGAKNIQY
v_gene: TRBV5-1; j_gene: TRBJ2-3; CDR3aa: ASSWHSLAGGPTQSSTDTQY
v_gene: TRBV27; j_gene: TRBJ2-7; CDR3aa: ASSSPRDRAYEQY
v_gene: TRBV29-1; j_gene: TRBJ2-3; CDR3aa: SGDTGGTDTQY
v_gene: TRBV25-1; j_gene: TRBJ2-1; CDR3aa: ASSRAGVPGEQF
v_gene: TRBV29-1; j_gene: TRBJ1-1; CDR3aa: SVHKGDSPEAF
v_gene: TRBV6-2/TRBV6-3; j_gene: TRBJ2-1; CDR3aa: ASSYSSRSEQF
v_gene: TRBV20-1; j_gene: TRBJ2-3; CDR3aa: SARRSGSDTQY
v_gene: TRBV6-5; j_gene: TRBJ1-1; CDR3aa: ASRRGVGTEAF
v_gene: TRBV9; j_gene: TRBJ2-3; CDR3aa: ASSPGLAAGRPDTQY
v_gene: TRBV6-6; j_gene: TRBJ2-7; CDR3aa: ASTVGHTYEQY
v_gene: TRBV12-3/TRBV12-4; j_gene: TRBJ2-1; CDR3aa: ASSGTSGGIISF
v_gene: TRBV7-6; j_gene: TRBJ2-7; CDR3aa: ASSLLLGEQY
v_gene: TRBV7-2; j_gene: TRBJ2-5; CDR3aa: ASTMTGDGQETQY
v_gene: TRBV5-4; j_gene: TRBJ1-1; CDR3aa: ASSLVGFYGMNTEAF
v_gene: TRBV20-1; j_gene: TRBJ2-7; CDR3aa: SARAPGTNYEQY